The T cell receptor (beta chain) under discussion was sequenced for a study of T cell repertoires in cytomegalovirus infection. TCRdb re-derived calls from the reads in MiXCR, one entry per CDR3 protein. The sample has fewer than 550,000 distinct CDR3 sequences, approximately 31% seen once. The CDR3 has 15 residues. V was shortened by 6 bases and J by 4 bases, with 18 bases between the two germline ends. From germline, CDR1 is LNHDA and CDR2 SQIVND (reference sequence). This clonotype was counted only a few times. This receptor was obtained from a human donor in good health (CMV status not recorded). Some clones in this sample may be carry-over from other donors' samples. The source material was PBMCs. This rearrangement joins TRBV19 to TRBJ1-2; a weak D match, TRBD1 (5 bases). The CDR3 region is CASRVEGSRVYGYTF. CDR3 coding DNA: TGTGCCAGTAGAGTTGAGGGATCCAGGGTCTATGGCTACACCTTC.